What follows are 18 T cell receptor beta chains derived from one specimen sequenced in a study of T cells in Graves' hyperthyroidism and ophthalmopathy. RNA transcripts were the template for amplifying TCR beta CDR3 regions. The HTBI primer set was used in a first-round RT-PCR of the TCR CDR3. TCRdb passed the multiplex PCR reads through MiXCR, listing each CDR3 protein once. The sample includes approximately 380,000 distinct CDR3 sequences, around 20% of them seen just once. Sequencing was done on a sample of blood. The receptors were sampled from a man aged 18 to 29 with Graves' ophthalmopathy.

CDR3 protein: CASSPGVSYMSLAGNTEAFF. The CDR3 DNA reads as TGTGCCAGCAGCCCAGGGGTTTCCTATATGAGCTTGGCGGGGAACACTGAAGCTTTCTTT. This sequence joins TRBV13 and TRBJ1-1; TRBD1 might be the D (6 bases). Germline CDR1 and CDR2: PRHDT and FYEKMQ (reference sequence). The CDR3 runs to 20 residues. Trimming took off 5 bases at V and 1 base at J, with 29 bases between the two ends.

The table lists this clonotype with many counts. The V call is TRBV5-6, the J call TRBJ2-5, with D hard to call. Germline V gene lookup returns CDR1 SGHDT and CDR2 YYEEEE. This CDR3 has 15 amino acids. Trimming shortened V by 2 bases and J by 2 bases, and 13 bases separated the two germline ends. CDR3 in amino acids: CASSFRAPYQETQYF. The DNA of the CDR3 is TGTGCCAGCAGCTTTAGAGCGCCGTATCAAGAGACCCAGTACTTC.

V is TRBV15 and J is TRBJ2-1; D perhaps matches TRBD1 (6 bases). The CDR3 totals 15 residues. Between the trimmed V and J ends, which lost 0 bases and 0 bases, there was a span of 6 bases. Germline V CDR1 and CDR2: LNHNV, YYDKDF (reference sequence). CDR3 loop: CATSREGGSYNEQFF. DNA for the CDR3: TGTGCCACCAGCAGAGAAGGGGGCTCCTACAATGAGCAGTTCTTC.

This clonotype was observed a handful of times. The chain combines TRBV19 with TRBJ1-5; D is undetermined. CDR1 is LNHDA, CDR2 SQIVND, per germline (reference sequence). The CDR3 spans 15 residues. V lost 10 bases, J lost 3 bases, and 19 bases lay in between. The CDR3 DNA reads as TGTGCCACTGCCCCGGGTATAGGGCTCAATCAGCCCCAGCATTTT. Its translation is CATAPGIGLNQPQHF. The full variable domain, rest sourced from reference TRBV19 and TRBJ1-5, is DGGITQSPKYLFRKEGQNVTLSCEQNLNHDAMYWYRQDPGQGLRLIYYSQIVNDFQKGDIAEGYSVSREKKESFPLTVTSAQKNPTAFYLCATAPGIGLNQPQHFGDGTRLSIL.

This clonotype occurred many times. This chain uses TRBV12-3 or TRBV12-4 with TRBJ1-2; 8 positions agree with TRBD1. The CDR3 is 15 residues long. Germline trimming cut 0 bases from V and 2 bases from J; bases unmatched to any gene: 2. The CDR3 DNA sequence: TGTGCCAGCAGTTTAGCCCGGACAGGGAACTATGGCTACACCTTC. This translates into CASSLARTGNYGYTF.

The chain joins TRBV19 to TRBJ1-1; D is unresolved. The CDR3 is 15 residues long. Deletions cut 6 bases from V and 2 bases from J, with 16 bases between. Germline assignment: CDR1 LNHDA and CDR2 SQIVND (reference sequence). DNA for the CDR3: TGTGCCAGTAGCAATCCTCAGGCAGGTAACACTGAAGCTTTCTTT. It is translated as CASSNPQAGNTEAFF.

J is TRBJ1-1 and V is TRBV20-1; D may be TRBD1 (5 bases). There are 15 residues in the CDR3. Trimming removed 0 bases at V and 5 bases at J, with 16 bases between. Germline CDR1 reads DFQATT; CDR2 reads SNEGSKA (reference sequence). The CDR3 DNA follows: TGCAGTGCTAGAGAGGTAGGGGCCGGAAAAACTGAAGCTTTCTTT. This translates into CSAREVGAGKTEAFF.

This clonotype appeared many times. The V call is TRBV6-1, the J call TRBJ2-5, with D perhaps matching TRBD1 (5 bases). The germline V gene encodes CDR1 MNHNS and CDR2 SASEGT. V dropped 5 bases and J dropped 4 bases, with 11 bases sitting between them. This CDR3 comprises 13 residues. CDR3 sequence reads: CASSSGLGETQYF. The CDR3 nucleotides are TGTGCCAGCAGTTCAGGGCTGGGAGAGACCCAGTACTTC.

The table lists this clonotype with many counts. The chain joins TRBV27 to TRBJ1-2, with 9 bases matching TRBD1. CDR1 MNHEY and CDR2 SMNVEV come from the germline V gene (reference sequence). The junction had 9 bases not matched to a gene; V was cut back by 5 bases and J by 8 bases. This CDR3 comprises 14 residues. The CDR3 sequence is CASSDRDRVDGYTF. CDR3 nucleotides: TGTGCCAGCAGTGACCGGGACAGGGTTGACGGCTACACCTTC.

As concerns this clonotype: At one of its ends the junction is not consistent with the germline gene, which may arise from a read error. The rearrangement joins TRBV6-2 or TRBV6-3 to TRBJ1-3; weak D call: TRBD1 (6 bases). CDR1 is MNHEY and CDR2 is SVGEGT in the germline V gene. CDR3 length: 15 residues. CDR3 nucleotide sequence: TGTGCCAGCAGTAACGACAGGAGCTCTGGAAGCACCATATATTTT. Amino acids: CASSNDRSSGSTIYF.

As for this clonotype: This CDR3 fails to terminate in the conserved phenylalanine or tryptophan, so it likely reflects a read error. The genes are TRBV10-2 and TRBJ1-6, with D uncertain. This CDR3 is built from 12 residues. V shed 6 bases and J shed 5 bases, with 5 bases lying between them. CDR1 is WSHSY, CDR2 SAAADI, per germline. The DNA of the CDR3 is TGCGCCAGCAGCTTCGATAATTCACCCCTCCACCTT. Its translation is CASSFDNSPLHL.

This clonotype was picked up many times. The chain uses TRBV5-1 and TRBJ1-4; 10 bases are a match to TRBD1. This CDR3 is 14 amino acids long. Per germline, CDR1 SGHRS and CDR2 YFSETQ. V lost 4 bases and J lost 8; bases outside the gene matches: 5. The CDR3 is CASSAGQGVEKLFF. CDR3 coding DNA: TGCGCCAGCAGCGCCGGACAGGGGGTCGAAAAACTGTTTTTT.

This clonotype was seen many times. The chain links TRBV24-1 to TRBJ2-3, with D possibly being TRBD2 (6 bases). V was cut by 1 base and J by 1 base, with 11 bases left in between. CDR1 KGHDR and CDR2 SFDVKD come from the germline V gene. This CDR3 contains 16 residues. CDR3 DNA: TGTGCCACCAGTGATTTTGGCGGGGCCCGCACAGATACGCAGTATTTT. This gives the protein CATSDFGGARTDTQYF.

The genes are TRBV10-3 and TRBJ2-7; D is undetermined. This CDR3 is built from 13 residues. V was pared by 4 bases and J by 3 bases, with 10 bases between. The germline V gene encodes CDR1 ENHRY and CDR2 SYGVKD. CDR3 sequence (DNA): TGTGCCATCAGTGGGCAGCAGAGCTACGAGCAGTACTTC. Its translation: CAISGQQSYEQYF.

The table lists this clonotype with many counts. The V and J genes are TRBV12-3 or TRBV12-4 and TRBJ1-1; D call uncertain. Trimming took 6 bases from V and 3 from J, leaving 14 bases between them. CDR3 size: 14 residues. In DNA, the CDR3 is TGTGCCAGCAGCCCTACTACGACTGACACTGAAGCTTTCTTT. The encoded protein is CASSPTTTDTEAFF.

CDR3 region: CASSPIPTEAFF. DNA for the CDR3: TGTGCCAGCAGCCCTATTCCGACTGAAGCTTTCTTT. V usage is TRBV28 and J usage is TRBJ1-1, with no clear D. With 6 bases removed from V and 5 bases from J, the gap between germline ends came to 10 bases. The V gene's germline CDR1 is MDHEN and CDR2 SYDVKM. This CDR3 spans 12 amino acids.

Only a few counts were recorded for this clonotype. The genes are TRBV29-1 and TRBJ2-5; possible D gene TRBD2, 6 bases. Germline CDR1 is SQVTM and CDR2 is ANQGSEA. The CDR3 has 13 amino acids. The V gene lost 6 bases and the J gene lost 2 bases, with 13 bases spanning the gap. For the CDR3, the DNA is TGCAGCGTGGTCGGGGGATTACAAGAGACCCAGTACTTC. This encodes CSVVGGLQETQYF.

This clonotype was seen many times. The chain carries TRBV20-1 and TRBJ1-2; D might be TRBD1 (5 bases). Germline V gene data show CDR1 as DFQATT and CDR2 as SNEGSKA (reference sequence). The CDR3 loop spans 12 amino acids. V lost 6 bases, J lost 5 bases, and 13 bases lay in between. The CDR3 DNA reads as TGCAGTGCAAGGGACCCGCAGTATGGCTACACCTTC. Translated: CSARDPQYGYTF.